The sample holds a few counts of the clone carrying this TCR beta chain. Its antigen is unknown. Donors underwent one heparinised blood draw, 90 to 150 mL on average. This specimen belongs to a study of beta chain features in type 1 diabetes. V lost 3 bases and J 2 bases, leaving 11 bases between the germline ends. This CDR3 is 14 amino acids long. In germline, CDR1 is SGHTS, CDR2 YDEGEE. Points from the study as a whole: When Type 1 diabetes patients were examined, their TCRB CDR3s proved moderately but significantly shorter in all four CD4+ subsets. Any HLA type influence on TCRB rearrangement was left unresolved here. At VDJ recombination sites, type 1 diabetes patients had fewer insertions and more deleted nucleotides.

Every isolated RNA sample was fully reverse transcribed, so sequencing captured expressed TCRB transcripts. The data were produced by immunoSEQ multiplex PCR, yet TCRdb's version contains in-frame clones alone and is incomplete. The sample shows over 150,000 clones, about a tenth of them seen only once. The sample consisted of central memory CD4+ T cells from blood. This chain uses TRBV5-8 with TRBJ2-5; D is perhaps TRBD2 (6 bases). This TCR derives from a man between 25 and 39 years old with type 1 diabetes. The CDR3 loop is CASSSGGGQETQYF. Written as DNA, the CDR3 is TGTGCCAGCAGCTCGGGTGGAGGGCAAGAGACCCAGTACTTC.